Below, 10 T cell receptor beta chains from the same sample are listed, as sequenced in a study of T cell responses to AZD1222 COVID-19 vaccine. The repertoire was sequenced with immunoSEQ multiplex PCR; TCRdb's copy has only in-frame clones and lacks some. The sample shows tens of thousands of clones, roughly 87% of them seen only once. The material was peripheral blood, obtained on day 0 of AZD1222 vaccination. The receptors were sampled from an adult in good health.

The genes are TRBV2 and TRBJ1-4; 9 nucleotides agree with TRBD1. Germline CDR1 and CDR2: SNHLY and FYNNEI. The CDR3 has 13 amino acids. J lost 7 bases, V lost 11 bases, and 8 bases had no gene match. The CDR3 nucleotides read TGTGCCGCCGGTAACAGGGGGCGTGAAAAACTGTTTTTT. This sequence encodes CAAGNRGREKLFF. Using reference TRBV2 and TRBJ1-4 for the parts outside the CDR3, the full variable domain is EPEVTQTPSHQVTQMGQEVILRCVPISNHLYFYWYRQILGQKVEFLVSFYNNEISEKSEIFDDQFSVERPDGSNFTLKIRSTKLEDSAMYFCAAGNRGREKLFFGSGTQLSVL.

The rearrangement links TRBV6-5 to TRBJ2-7; no clear D gene. Germline V CDR1 and CDR2: MNHEY, SVGAGI. V was pared by 0 bases and J by 3 bases, with 9 bases between. The CDR3 length is 14 residues. The CDR3 is CASSYSGPDYEQYF. The CDR3 nucleotides are TGTGCCAGCAGTTACTCCGGGCCAGACTACGAGCAGTACTTC.

This sequence joins TRBV6-5 and TRBJ1-1; 8 positions match TRBD1. With V trimmed by 1 base and J by 0 bases, 4 bases remained unmatched. CDR1 is MNHEY, CDR2 SVGAGI, per germline. The CDR3 runs 16 residues. The CDR3 DNA follows: TGTGCCAGCAGTTACTTCGGGACAGGAATGAACACTGAAGCTTTCTTT. This codes for CASSYFGTGMNTEAFF.

Here the CDR3 reads CSAPGGPEQFF. In nucleotides, the CDR3 is TGCAGTGCGCCGGGAGGTCCTGAGCAGTTCTTC. This chain uses TRBV20-1 with TRBJ2-1; 7 nucleotides align to TRBD2. The J segment lost 9 bases and the V segment lost 6 bases, leaving 5 bases of the junction unmatched. The CDR3 is 11 amino acids. Germline loops: CDR1 DFQATT, CDR2 SNEGSKA (reference sequence).

This clone was observed once. This chain joins TRBV28 and TRBJ2-5; 7 bases fit TRBD1. J was trimmed by 1 base and V by 3 bases; bases with no gene match: 8. CDR1 and CDR2 from the germline V gene are MDHEN and SYDVKM. The CDR3 totals 16 residues. In nucleotides, the CDR3 is TGTGCCAGCAGTTTCGACGGACAGGCAACCCAAGAGACCCAGTACTTC. The encoded protein is CASSFDGQATQETQYF.

The gene calls are TRBV6-4 and TRBJ2-1; a weak D match, TRBD2 (6 bases). V lost 5 bases and J 8 bases, leaving 13 bases between the germline ends. This CDR3 has 13 residues. Per the germline V gene, CDR1 is MRHNA and CDR2 is SNTAGT. The CDR3 DNA sequence: TGTGCCAGCAGTCCACTGGAGGGCTATGAGCAGTTCTTC. As protein: CASSPLEGYEQFF.

This clone appeared once. This chain uses TRBV24-1 with TRBJ2-7, with 10 bases that match TRBD1. CDR1 and CDR2 (germline): KGHDR, SFDVKD. With 11 bases clipped from V and 1 base from J, the junction kept 7 bases outside the gene matches. This CDR3 has 14 residues. CDR3: CAMWDRGASYEQYF. CDR3 bases: TGTGCCATGTGGGACAGGGGAGCATCCTACGAGCAGTACTTC.

The rearrangement uses TRBV6-5 and TRBJ2-7; D is perhaps TRBD1 (6 bases). Trimming removed 4 bases at V and 0 bases at J, with 10 bases between. The germline CDR1 and CDR2 sequences are MNHEY and SVGAGI. This CDR3 comprises 14 residues. For the CDR3, the DNA is TGTGCCAGCAGTTCCGGGACAACCTCCTACGAGCAGTACTTC. Translation: CASSSGTTSYEQYF.

This clone was detected once. The chain has TRBV21-1 and TRBJ2-3; the table's D call, TRBD2, has no DNA check behind it. TRBV21-1 is recorded as a pseudogene. The CDR3 extends over 16 amino acids. The CDR3 loop reads CASIPEREKKTDTQYF. The CDR3 DNA reads TGTGCCAGCATCCCCGAGCGGGAGAAAAAGACAGATACGCAGTATTTT.

The genes are TRBV27 and TRBJ1-1; perhaps TRBD1 as D (5 bases). The germline V gene encodes CDR1 MNHEY and CDR2 SMNVEV (reference sequence). The CDR3 consists of 14 residues. V was trimmed by 5 bases and J by 4 bases, leaving 14 bases between them. DNA for the CDR3: TGTGCCAGCAGTCCGACACAGGTGGGCACTGAAGCTTTCTTT. Amino acid sequence: CASSPTQVGTEAFF.